This T cell receptor (beta chain) was captured in a study of blood T cell repertoires in COVID-19. TCRdb's copy holds only in-frame clones and misses some; the assay was immunoSEQ multiplex PCR. The sample has about 210,000 clones; roughly 84% are singletons. Trimming cost V 5 bases and J 5 bases; bases outside gene matches: 5. Per germline, CDR1 SGHTA and CDR2 FQGNSA. The CDR3 has 13 residues. The TCR sequence derives from a young woman who had been exposed to COVID-19. Sequenced sample: PBMCs or T cells enriched from blood (not recorded which). The rearrangement links TRBV7-2 to TRBJ2-7; TRBD1 agrees at 8 bases. The CDR3 reads CASSPQGANEQYF. Here the CDR3 DNA reads TGTGCCAGCAGCCCCCAGGGGGCAAACGAGCAGTACTTC.